The next 23 T cell receptor beta chains were all read from a single sample in a study of blood T cells in healthy people across ages. The second PCR ran about 6 to 12 cycles with a sample-barcoded 5' primer and J-beta primers. TCRdb analysed the 5' RACE reads with MiXCR anew, one entry per CDR3 protein. The sample comprises 1.4 million or so distinct CDR3 sequences, roughly 43% of which are singletons, and under 5% rests with the top ten. The sequencing input was blood. The origin of the receptors is a woman younger than 35 in good health.

This clonotype occurred a few times. The chain recombines TRBV6-6 with TRBJ1-4; D perhaps matches TRBD1 (5 bases). CDR1 is MNHNY, CDR2 SVGAGI, per germline (reference sequence). The germline V and J ends were trimmed by 5 bases and 7 bases, with 11 bases remaining between them. The CDR3 contains 13 residues. The DNA of the CDR3 is TGTGCCAGCAGTAGGGGTAGCCTTGAAAAACTGTTTTTT. Translated, it gives CASSRGSLEKLFF.

The rearrangement links TRBV27 to TRBJ2-7; maybe TRBD1 (5 bases). CDR1 is MNHEY, CDR2 SMNVEV, per germline (reference sequence). The ends were cut back, 5 bases at V and 9 bases at J, with 17 bases in the middle. The CDR3 has 13 amino acids. CDR3 residues: CASSPRGPQGQYF. Here the CDR3 DNA reads TGTGCCAGCAGTCCAAGAGGCCCCCAGGGGCAGTACTTC.

This clonotype occurred a few times. This sequence joins TRBV11-2 and TRBJ2-3, with TRBD2 matching over 8 bases. The germline V gene encodes CDR1 SGHAT and CDR2 FQNNGV. The trim removed 2 bases at V and 3 bases at J, leaving 10 bases unmatched. The CDR3 is made up of 17 amino acids. The DNA of the CDR3 is TGTGCCAGCAGCTTAATAGGGGAGGGACTAGGAACAGATACGCAGTATTTT. As protein: CASSLIGEGLGTDTQYF.

V is TRBV5-1 and J is TRBJ2-7; D is unresolved. Trimming cost V 2 bases and J 5 bases, with 14 bases left between them. From germline, CDR1 is SGHRS and CDR2 YFSETQ. This CDR3 is 14 amino acids long. The CDR3 here is CASSFIVESHEQYF. CDR3 in DNA: TGCGCCAGCAGCTTTATCGTGGAAAGCCACGAGCAGTACTTC.

J is TRBJ2-5 and V is TRBV12-3 or TRBV12-4, with 8 nucleotides matching TRBD2. The J call may not be correct, given that the DNA end is closer to TRBJ2-7. The CDR3 contains 14 residues. This chain's CDR3 is CASRFSGIEYEQYF. For the CDR3, the DNA is TGTGCCAGCAGATTTAGCGGGATTGAGTACGAGCAGTACTTC.

Remarks on this clonotype: The germline gene is not matched at one end of the junction; a read error may be the cause. J is TRBJ2-7 and V is TRBV6-1; D perhaps matches TRBD1 (6 bases). Germline-derived CDR1 and CDR2 are MNHNS and SASEGT. This CDR3 contains 12 residues. CDR3 nucleotide sequence: TGTGCCAGCAGTGGGACAGTTTACGGGCAGTACTTC. As protein: CASSGTVYGQYF.

This chain connects TRBV5-1 to TRBJ2-5; D gene unclear. The CDR3 consists of 14 residues. V was trimmed by 3 bases and J by 4 bases, leaving 13 bases between them. The germline CDR1 and CDR2 sequences are SGHRS and YFSETQ. This CDR3 reads CASSSGTQRETQYF. CDR3 nucleotide sequence: TGCGCCAGCAGCTCAGGAACCCAACGAGAGACCCAGTACTTC.

The CDR3 loop reads CASSQVDRRDEQFF. The CDR3 region has the DNA TGTGCCAGCAGCCAAGTCGACAGGCGTGATGAGCAGTTCTTC. The rearrangement joins TRBV14 to TRBJ2-1; TRBD1 is a possible D gene (6 bases). The CDR3 runs 14 residues. Germline V gives CDR1 SGHDN, CDR2 FVKESK. Trimming removed 1 base at V and 8 bases at J, with 12 bases between.

The V call is TRBV11-2, the J call TRBJ2-5; D unclear. V lost 5 bases, J lost 4 bases, and 8 bases lay in between. CDR1 SGHAT and CDR2 FQNNGV come from the germline V gene. The CDR3 is 12 residues long. The CDR3 is CASSNSLETQYF. In DNA form, the CDR3 reads TGTGCCAGCAGCAACAGCCTAGAGACCCAGTACTTC. Combining the CDR3 with reference TRBV11-2 and TRBJ2-5 gives the whole variable domain EAGVAQSPRYKIIEKRQSVAFWCNPISGHATLYWYQQILGQGPKLLIQFQNNGVVDDSQLPKDRFSAERLKGVDSTLKIQPAKLEDSAVYLCASSNSLETQYFGPGTRLLVL.

V is TRBV6-5 and J is TRBJ2-1; 7 bases are shared with TRBD2. Trimming cost V 0 bases and J 6 bases; bases outside gene matches: 14. Germline assignment: CDR1 MNHEY and CDR2 SVGAGI. The CDR3 contains 18 residues. CDR3 residues: CASSYSGPQAGVPNEQFF. CDR3 sequence (DNA): TGTGCCAGCAGTTACTCAGGTCCCCAGGCGGGAGTCCCCAATGAGCAGTTCTTC.

A single count supports this clonotype. A single base separates this from a much larger clone, so it may be a read error. This chain links TRBV5-1 with TRBJ1-1; no clear D gene. Trimming removed 0 bases from V and 3 bases from J, with 9 bases in between. CDR3 size: 14 residues. Germline V CDR1 and CDR2: SGHRS, YFSETQ. CDR3 bases: TGCGCCAGCAGCTTGGCCGCGGGGTACACTGAAGCTTTCTTT. It translates to CASSLAAGYTEAFF. The entire variable domain, with the rest obtained from reference TRBV5-1 and TRBJ1-1, is as follows: KAGVTQTPRYLIKTRGQQVTLSCSPISGHRSVSWYQQTPGQGLQFLFEYFSETQRNKGNFPGRFSGRQFSNSRSEMNVSTLELGDSALYLCASSLAAGYTEAFFGQGTRLTVV.

V gene TRBV13 combines with J gene TRBJ2-1, with D uncertain. V lost 6 bases and J 0 bases, leaving 9 bases between the germline ends. Germline CDR1 is PRHDT and CDR2 is FYEKMQ (reference sequence). The CDR3 covers 14 residues. The CDR3 here is CASSWLNSYNEQFF. In nucleotides, the CDR3 is TGTGCCAGCAGTTGGCTTAACTCCTACAATGAGCAGTTCTTC.

This clonotype appeared a few times. The chain recombines TRBV11-2 with TRBJ2-3; D call uncertain. The CDR3 totals 15 residues. The germline gives CDR1 SGHAT, CDR2 FQNNGV. The germline V and J ends were trimmed by 1 base and 7 bases, with 15 bases remaining between them. The CDR3, as DNA: TGTGCCAGCAGCTTAGTCCCCGGAGTGCAAAATACGCAGTATTTT. Translated: CASSLVPGVQNTQYF.

This clonotype came up many times. The rearrangement uses TRBV9 and TRBJ2-7, with D possibly being TRBD2 (6 bases). CDR3 length equals 14 residues. CDR1 is SGDLS, CDR2 YYNGEE, per germline. Trimming took off 0 bases at V and 1 base at J, with 8 bases between the two ends. The CDR3 bases are TGTGCCAGCAGCGTAGAGGCGGGGTCCTACGAGCAGTACTTC. This encodes CASSVEAGSYEQYF.

The chain carries TRBV13 and TRBJ2-7; 10 bases agree with TRBD1. Losses at the gene ends were 3 bases for V and 6 bases for J; bases not matched to a gene: 2. Germline V gene sequence: CDR1 PRHDT, CDR2 FYEKMQ (reference sequence). This CDR3 contains 13 residues. The CDR3 sequence: CASSFRDRGEQYF. CDR3 in DNA: TGTGCCAGCAGCTTTCGGGACAGGGGCGAGCAGTACTTC.

In this sample, this clonotype turned up once. This chain joins TRBV7-2 and TRBJ2-7; D might be TRBD2 (6 bases). This CDR3 has 16 residues. Germline CDR1 reads SGHTA; CDR2 reads FQGNSA. V was cut by 2 bases and J by 4 bases, with 18 bases left in between. The DNA for the CDR3 is TGTGCCAGCAGCTTATATGGCGGGATCTCTGAGTACGAGCAGTACTTC. Protein: CASSLYGGISEYEQYF. Combining the CDR3 with reference TRBV7-2 and TRBJ2-7 gives the whole variable domain GAGVSQSPSNKVTEKGKDVELRCDPISGHTALYWYRQSLGQGLEFLIYFQGNSAPDKSGLPSDRFSAERTGGSVSTLTIQRTQQEDSAVYLCASSLYGGISEYEQYFGPGTRLTVT.

The chain carries TRBV27 and TRBJ2-1; weak D call: TRBD2 (6 bases). The DNA end favors TRBJ2-7, so the J call may be wrong. The CDR3 is made up of 15 amino acids. Germline lookup yields CDR1 MNHEY and CDR2 SMNVEV (reference sequence). CDR3 in DNA: TGTGCCAGCAGTTCCCTAGCGATCTCCTACAATGAGCAGTACTTC. It yields the protein CASSSLAISYNEQYF.

This sequence joins TRBV29-1 and TRBJ2-1; the D is unclear. CDR3 length: 13 amino acids. Deletions cut 3 bases from V and 7 bases from J, with 13 bases between. In germline, CDR1 is SQVTM, CDR2 ANQGSEA. CDR3 protein: CSVEGGLGNEQFF. As DNA, the CDR3 is TGCAGCGTTGAGGGCGGCCTAGGGAATGAGCAGTTCTTC.

This clonotype was observed a few times. The rearrangement joins TRBV20-1 to TRBJ1-2, with D unclear. Deletions cut 6 bases from V and 4 bases from J, with 9 bases between. This CDR3 has 11 amino acids. The germline V gene encodes CDR1 DFQATT and CDR2 SNEGSKA (reference sequence). In DNA, the CDR3 is TGCAGTGCCCTAGGGATCTATGGCTACACCTTC. Protein product: CSALGIYGYTF.

Here the CDR3 reads CASSGGLAGPYTQYF. The CDR3 nucleotides are TGTGCCAGCAGCGGGGGACTAGCGGGACCTTATACGCAGTATTTT. V and J are TRBV5-6 and TRBJ2-3, with 13 bases lining up with TRBD2. J gave up 7 bases and V 4 bases, and 6 bases lay outside the gene matches. There are 15 residues in the CDR3. Germline-derived CDR1 and CDR2 are SGHDT and YYEEEE.

This clonotype was picked up a small number of times. One end of the junction varies from germline; a read error may be responsible. The chain is built from TRBV4-3 and TRBJ2-7, with D tentatively TRBD2 (5 bases). Germline CDR1 LGHNA, CDR2 YSLEER. CDR3 length equals 13 residues. The CDR3 loop reads CASRQERVGEQYF. The CDR3 coding sequence is TGCGCCAGCAGACAAGAGAGGGTAGGCGAGCAGTACTTC.

The table lists this clonotype with a few counts. The V gene is TRBV10-3, the J gene TRBJ2-3; D is uncertain. The germline gives CDR1 ENHRY, CDR2 SYGVKD. The V end lost 4 bases, the J end lost 0 bases, and 11 bases lay between the germline ends. The CDR3 runs to 15 residues. CDR3 in amino acids: CAISGAILSTDTQYF. The CDR3 DNA reads TGTGCCATCAGTGGGGCAATTCTGAGCACAGATACGCAGTATTTT.

This clonotype was detected ten times or more. This chain links TRBV18 with TRBJ1-2; 7 nucleotides align to TRBD1. V trimming: 8 bases; J trimming: 6 bases; junction bases outside the gene matches: 6. Germline V lookup: CDR1 KGHSH, CDR2 LQKENI. The CDR3 has 12 residues. CDR3 sequence reads: CASSRTGDGYTF. CDR3 coding DNA: TGTGCCAGCAGTCGAACAGGGGATGGCTACACCTTC.